Following are 17 T cell receptor beta chains from one sample sequenced in a study of blood T cell repertoires in COVID-19. Produced via immunoSEQ multiplex PCR; TCRdb's table is partial and in-frame only. This table holds some 120,000 clones, roughly 85% found once. The sample taken for sequencing was peripheral blood. The receptors here all came from a human donor in a cohort sampled during active COVID-19.

This CDR3 is CASSVGQGRRGYTF. In DNA form, the CDR3 reads TGTGCCAGCAGCGTAGGACAGGGCCGAAGAGGCTACACCTTC. The chain uses TRBV9 and TRBJ1-2, with 7 bases aligning to TRBD1. The CDR3 loop spans 14 amino acids. Germline CDR1 reads SGDLS; CDR2 reads YYNGEE. J was trimmed by 8 bases and V by 0 bases; bases with no gene match: 7.

This chain links TRBV4-3 with TRBJ1-2; maybe TRBD1 (5 bases). CDR3 length: 16 residues. Germline-derived CDR1 and CDR2 are LGHNA and YSLEER. V was pared by 1 base and J by 2 bases, with 14 bases between. This CDR3 reads CASSQGVGGANYGYTF. As DNA, the CDR3 is TGCGCCAGCAGCCAAGGGGTTGGAGGGGCAAACTATGGCTACACCTTC.

This chain joins TRBV3-1 (or the pseudogene TRBV3-2) and TRBJ2-3, with D tentatively TRBD2 (6 bases). Per the germline V gene, CDR1 is LGHDT and CDR2 is YNNKEL (reference sequence). The CDR3 contains 15 residues. Trimming shortened V by 4 bases and J by 1 base, and 12 bases separated the two germline ends. DNA for the CDR3: TGTGCCAGCAGCCGGGGGGTGGTGGGCACAGATACGCAGTATTTT. This sequence encodes CASSRGVVGTDTQYF.

The chain is built from TRBV25-1 and TRBJ1-6; the D gene is possibly TRBD1 (6 bases). V lost 8 bases, J lost 3 bases, and 14 bases lay in between. Germline V gene sequence: CDR1 MGHDK, CDR2 SYGVNS. The CDR3 covers 15 residues. CDR3 nucleotides: TGTGCCAGCGGGGGCCTAGGGGGCTATAATTCACCCCTCCACTTT. Translated, it gives CASGGLGGYNSPLHF.

The chain links TRBV4-1 to TRBJ1-3; possibly TRBD1 for D (5 bases). The V end lost 3 bases, the J end lost 0 bases, and 12 bases lay between the germline ends. The CDR3 runs to 16 residues. CDR1 MGHRA and CDR2 YSYEKL come from the germline V gene. Here the CDR3 reads CASSHDRDTSGNTIYF. The CDR3 nucleotides read TGCGCCAGCAGCCACGACAGAGATACCTCTGGAAACACCATATATTTT.

V and J are TRBV28 and TRBJ1-4, with 7 bases that match TRBD1. The CDR3 consists of 15 residues. The V gene's germline CDR1 is MDHEN and CDR2 SYDVKM. Germline trimming cut 6 bases from V and 4 bases from J; bases unmatched to any gene: 8. The CDR3 loop is CASSSLQGNNEKLFF. CDR3 nucleotide sequence: TGTGCCAGCAGCTCATTACAGGGGAATAATGAAAAACTGTTTTTT.

The rearrangement uses TRBV11-2 and TRBJ2-2, with D perhaps TRBD1 (6 bases). The length of the CDR3 is 17 residues. Per germline, CDR1 SGHAT and CDR2 FQNNGV. The germline V and J ends were trimmed by 0 bases and 2 bases, with 13 bases remaining between them. The CDR3 sequence is CASSLDVGTRNTGELFF. In DNA form, the CDR3 reads TGTGCCAGCAGCTTAGATGTCGGGACAAGAAACACCGGGGAGCTGTTTTTT.

The rearrangement joins TRBV18 to TRBJ2-7, with D maybe TRBD2 (5 bases). Germline V lookup: CDR1 KGHSH, CDR2 LQKENI. This CDR3 region has 14 residues. The V end was cut by 3 bases, the J end by 2 bases, with 11 bases between. CDR3 sequence: CASSPPVRAYEQYF. CDR3 nucleotides: TGTGCCAGCTCACCCCCGGTGCGGGCCTACGAGCAGTACTTC.

The chain carries TRBV15 and TRBJ2-2; D gene uncertain. CDR3 size: 13 residues. Germline-derived CDR1 and CDR2 are LNHNV and YYDKDF (reference sequence). Trimming removed 8 bases at V and 3 bases at J, with 10 bases between. CDR3: CATGGRYTGELFF. The CDR3 DNA reads as TGTGCCACCGGTGGGCGATACACCGGGGAGCTGTTTTTT. Together with reference TRBV15 and TRBJ2-2, the CDR3 gives the full variable domain: DAMVIQNPRYQVTQFGKPVTLSCSQTLNHNVMYWYQQKSSQAPKLLFHYYDKDFNNEADTPDNFQSRRPNTSFCFLDIRSPGLGDTAMYLCATGGRYTGELFFGEGSRLTVL.

This clone has only a few counts. This chain joins TRBV3-1 (or the pseudogene TRBV3-2) and TRBJ2-5; TRBD2 agrees at 11 bases. The germline V gene encodes CDR1 LGHDT and CDR2 YNNKEL (reference sequence). This CDR3 is built from 15 residues. V was pared by 4 bases and J by 5 bases, with 6 bases of the junction left unmatched. The CDR3 region is CASSPPTSGMETQYF. CDR3 coding DNA: TGTGCCAGCAGCCCTCCGACTAGCGGGATGGAGACCCAGTACTTC.

The rearrangement links TRBV6-5 to TRBJ2-7, with TRBD1 identical over 7 bases. The CDR3 is 14 amino acids. J gave up 2 bases and V 6 bases, and 7 bases lay outside the gene matches. Germline CDR1 reads MNHEY; CDR2 reads SVGAGI. The CDR3 loop is CASRARDRTYEQYF. DNA for the CDR3: TGTGCCAGCAGAGCCCGGGACAGAACCTACGAGCAGTACTTC.

The chain links TRBV23-1 to TRBJ1-2, with no clear D. TRBV23-1 qualifies as an ORF whose function is uncertain. Trimming removed 3 bases at V and 1 base at J, with 15 bases between. This CDR3 region has 16 residues. The DNA of the CDR3 is TGCGCCAGCAGTCAGGCGGAGGGCTTTCTTAACTATGGCTACACCTTC. Its protein is CASSQAEGFLNYGYTF.

The CDR3 DNA is TGTGCCAGCAGCCGCGCCCGAGCAACTAATGAAAAACTGTTTTTT. Amino acid sequence: CASSRARATNEKLFF. J is TRBJ1-4 and V is TRBV7-2; no firm D call. Looked up from germline, CDR1 is SGHTA and CDR2 is FQGNSA. Trimming took off 5 bases at V and 0 bases at J, with 10 bases between the two ends. The CDR3 runs 15 residues.

The chain couples TRBV12-3 or TRBV12-4 to TRBJ2-1, with 10 bases fitting TRBD2. Trimming at V came to 6 bases and at J to 13 bases, leaving 9 bases not matched to a gene. This CDR3 contains 13 residues. This CDR3 reads CASSSGLAFSQFF. In DNA, the CDR3 is TGTGCCAGCAGCTCGGGACTAGCGTTCTCCCAGTTCTTC.

The J gene is TRBJ1-4, the V gene TRBV5-5; the D is unclear. The CDR3 is made up of 16 amino acids. Germline CDR1 reads SGHKS; CDR2 reads YYEKEE (reference sequence). The V and J ends lost 4 bases and 1 base respectively, with 14 bases between them. The CDR3 spells CASSPHRGETNEKLFF. CDR3 nucleotide sequence: TGTGCCAGCAGCCCCCATCGTGGAGAAACTAATGAAAAACTGTTTTTT. Full variable domain (missing parts from reference TRBV5-5 and TRBJ1-4): DAGVTQSPTHLIKTRGQQVTLRCSPISGHKSVSWYQQVLGQGPQFIFQYYEKEERGRGNFPDRFSARQFPNYSSELNVNALLLGDSALYLCASSPHRGETNEKLFFGSGTQLSVL.

This chain links TRBV11-1 with TRBJ1-6; 7 nucleotides line up with TRBD1. Germline CDR1 reads SGHAT; CDR2 reads FQDESV (reference sequence). The CDR3 consists of 15 residues. J was trimmed by 6 bases and V by 3 bases; bases with no gene match: 5. The CDR3 coding sequence is TGTGCCAGCAGCTTCACAGGGGCCAGTAATTCACCCCTCCACTTT. Its protein is CASSFTGASNSPLHF. The entire variable domain, with the rest obtained from reference TRBV11-1 and TRBJ1-6, is as follows: EAEVAQSPRYKITEKSQAVAFWCDPISGHATLYWYRQILGQGPELLVQFQDESVVDDSQLPKDRFSAERLKGVDSTLKIQPAELGDSAMYLCASSFTGASNSPLHFGNGTRLTVT.

The chain employs TRBV7-6 and TRBJ2-7; TRBD1 agrees at 10 bases. The CDR3 totals 15 residues. Per germline, CDR1 SGHVS and CDR2 FNYEAQ. J lost 4 bases, V lost 5 bases, and 8 bases had no gene match. In DNA, the CDR3 is TGTGCCAGCAGCCTACTCGGGACAGGGGAGTACGAGCAGTACTTC. As protein: CASSLLGTGEYEQYF.